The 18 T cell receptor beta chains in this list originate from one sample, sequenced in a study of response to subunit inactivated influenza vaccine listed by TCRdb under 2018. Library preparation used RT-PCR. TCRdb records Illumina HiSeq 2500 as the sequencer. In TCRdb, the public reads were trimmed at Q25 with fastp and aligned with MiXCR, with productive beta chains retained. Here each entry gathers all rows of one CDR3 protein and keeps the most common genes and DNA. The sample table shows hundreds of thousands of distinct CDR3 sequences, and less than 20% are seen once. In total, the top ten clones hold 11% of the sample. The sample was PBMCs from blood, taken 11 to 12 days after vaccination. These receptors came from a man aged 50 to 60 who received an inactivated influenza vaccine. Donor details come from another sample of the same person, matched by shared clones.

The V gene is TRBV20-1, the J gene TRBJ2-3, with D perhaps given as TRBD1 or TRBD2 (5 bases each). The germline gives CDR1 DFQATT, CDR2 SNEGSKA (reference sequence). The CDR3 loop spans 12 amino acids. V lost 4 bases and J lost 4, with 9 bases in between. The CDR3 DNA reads TGCAGTGCTAAGAGGGGCCCAGATACGCAGTATTTT. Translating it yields CSAKRGPDTQYF.

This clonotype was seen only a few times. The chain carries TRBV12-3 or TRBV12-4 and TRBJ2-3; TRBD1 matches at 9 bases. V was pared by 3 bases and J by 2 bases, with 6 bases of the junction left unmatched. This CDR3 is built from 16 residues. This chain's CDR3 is CASSFDRGMSTDTQYF. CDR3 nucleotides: TGTGCCAGCAGTTTTGACAGGGGGATGTCCACAGATACGCAGTATTTT.

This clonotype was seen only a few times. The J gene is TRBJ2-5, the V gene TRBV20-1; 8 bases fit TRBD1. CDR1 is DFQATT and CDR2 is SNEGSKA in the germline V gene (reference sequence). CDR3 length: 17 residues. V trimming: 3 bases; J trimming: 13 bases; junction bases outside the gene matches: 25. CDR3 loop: CSASSRGPRRGGSPVYF. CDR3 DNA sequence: TGCAGTGCTAGTTCCAGGGGGCCGCGGCGGGGAGGATCCCCGGTGTACTTC.

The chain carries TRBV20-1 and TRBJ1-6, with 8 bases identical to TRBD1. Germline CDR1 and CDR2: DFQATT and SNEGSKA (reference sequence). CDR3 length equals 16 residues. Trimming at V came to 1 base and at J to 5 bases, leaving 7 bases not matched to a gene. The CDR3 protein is CSARAGGDTHNSPLHF. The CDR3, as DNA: TGCAGTGCTAGAGCAGGGGGCGATACCCATAATTCACCCCTCCACTTT.

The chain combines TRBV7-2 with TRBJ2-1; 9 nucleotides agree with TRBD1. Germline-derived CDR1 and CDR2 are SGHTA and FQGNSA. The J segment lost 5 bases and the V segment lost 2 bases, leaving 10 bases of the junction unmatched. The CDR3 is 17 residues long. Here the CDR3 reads CASSLNWGTGFNNEQFF. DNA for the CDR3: TGTGCCAGCAGCTTAAATTGGGGGACAGGGTTCAACAATGAGCAGTTCTTC.

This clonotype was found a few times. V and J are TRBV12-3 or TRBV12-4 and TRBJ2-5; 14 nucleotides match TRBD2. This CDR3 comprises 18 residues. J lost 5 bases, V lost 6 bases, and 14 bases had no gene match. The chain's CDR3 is CASSPPGLAGASTETQYF. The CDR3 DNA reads TGTGCCAGCAGCCCGCCGGGACTAGCGGGGGCCTCAACGGAGACCCAGTACTTC.

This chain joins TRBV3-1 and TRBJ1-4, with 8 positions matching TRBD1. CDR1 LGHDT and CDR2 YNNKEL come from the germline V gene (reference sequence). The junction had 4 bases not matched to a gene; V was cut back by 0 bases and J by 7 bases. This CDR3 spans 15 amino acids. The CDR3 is CASSQEAGGSEKLFF. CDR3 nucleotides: TGTGCCAGCAGCCAAGAGGCAGGGGGCAGTGAAAAACTGTTTTTT.

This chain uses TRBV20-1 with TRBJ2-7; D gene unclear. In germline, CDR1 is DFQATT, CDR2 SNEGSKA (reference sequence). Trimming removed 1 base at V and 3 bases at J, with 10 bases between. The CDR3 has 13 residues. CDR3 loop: CSARVDGSYEQYF. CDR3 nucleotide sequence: TGCAGTGCTAGAGTGGACGGCAGCTACGAGCAGTACTTC.

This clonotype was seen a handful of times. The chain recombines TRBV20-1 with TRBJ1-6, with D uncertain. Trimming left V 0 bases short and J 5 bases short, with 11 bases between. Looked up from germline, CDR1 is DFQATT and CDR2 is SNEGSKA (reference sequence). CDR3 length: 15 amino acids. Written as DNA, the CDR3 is TGCAGTGCTAGAGAAGCTCTCGGAGATAATTCACCCCTCCACTTT. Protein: CSAREALGDNSPLHF.

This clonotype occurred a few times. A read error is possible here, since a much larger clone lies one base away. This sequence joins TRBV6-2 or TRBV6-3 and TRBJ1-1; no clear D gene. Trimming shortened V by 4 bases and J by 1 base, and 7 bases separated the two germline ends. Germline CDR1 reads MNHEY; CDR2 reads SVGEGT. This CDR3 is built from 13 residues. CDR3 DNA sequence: TGTGCCAGCAGTTTAAGGGCGAACACTGAAGCTTTCTTT. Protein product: CASSLRANTEAFF.

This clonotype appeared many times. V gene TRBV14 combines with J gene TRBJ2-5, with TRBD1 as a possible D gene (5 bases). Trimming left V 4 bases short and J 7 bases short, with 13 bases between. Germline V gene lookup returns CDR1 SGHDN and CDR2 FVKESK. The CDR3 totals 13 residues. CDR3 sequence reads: CASSRGSLGTQYF. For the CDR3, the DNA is TGTGCCAGCAGCCGGGGCTCTCTGGGGACCCAGTACTTC.

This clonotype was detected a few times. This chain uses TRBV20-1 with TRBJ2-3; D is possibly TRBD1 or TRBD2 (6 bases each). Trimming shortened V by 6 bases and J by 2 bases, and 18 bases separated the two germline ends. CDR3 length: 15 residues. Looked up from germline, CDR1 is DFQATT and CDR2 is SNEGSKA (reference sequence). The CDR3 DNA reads TGCAGTGCCAACAGGGTAGCGGAACCCACAGATACGCAGTATTTT. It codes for CSANRVAEPTDTQYF.

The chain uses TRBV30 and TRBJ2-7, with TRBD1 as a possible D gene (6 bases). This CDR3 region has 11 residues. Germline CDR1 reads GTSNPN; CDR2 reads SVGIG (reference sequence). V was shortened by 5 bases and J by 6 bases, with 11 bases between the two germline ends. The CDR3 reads CAWRQVGEQYF. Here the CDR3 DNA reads TGTGCCTGGCGACAGGTCGGCGAGCAGTACTTC.

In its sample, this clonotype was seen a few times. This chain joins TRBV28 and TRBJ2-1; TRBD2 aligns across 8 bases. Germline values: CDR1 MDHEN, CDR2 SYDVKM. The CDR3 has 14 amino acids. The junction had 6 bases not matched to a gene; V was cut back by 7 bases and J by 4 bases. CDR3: CASTERGPYNEQFF. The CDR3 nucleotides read TGTGCCAGCACCGAGCGGGGGCCGTACAATGAGCAGTTCTTC.

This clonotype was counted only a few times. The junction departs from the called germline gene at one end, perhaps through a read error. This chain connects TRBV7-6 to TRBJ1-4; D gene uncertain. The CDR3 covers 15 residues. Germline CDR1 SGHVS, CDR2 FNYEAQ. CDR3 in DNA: TGTGCCAGCAGCTTAGTGGGTCCCCTTGGTGAAAAGCTGTTTTTT. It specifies CASSLVGPLGEKLFF. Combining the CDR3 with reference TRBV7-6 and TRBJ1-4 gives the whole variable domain GAGVSQSPRYKVTKRGQDVALRCDPISGHVSLYWYRQALGQGPEFLTYFNYEAQQDKSGLPNDRFSAERPEGSISTLTIQRTEQRDSAMYRCASSLVGPLGEKLFFGSGTQLSVL.

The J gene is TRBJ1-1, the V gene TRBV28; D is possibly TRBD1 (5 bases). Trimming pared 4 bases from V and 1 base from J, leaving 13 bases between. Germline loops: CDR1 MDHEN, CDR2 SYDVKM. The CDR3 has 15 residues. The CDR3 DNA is TGTGCCAGCAGTTCACCTTATACAGGGAACACTGAAGCTTTCTTT. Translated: CASSSPYTGNTEAFF.

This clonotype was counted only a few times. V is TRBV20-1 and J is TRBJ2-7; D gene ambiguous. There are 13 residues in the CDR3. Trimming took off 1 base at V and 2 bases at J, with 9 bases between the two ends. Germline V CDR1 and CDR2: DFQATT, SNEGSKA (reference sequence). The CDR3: CSARGLFAYEQYF. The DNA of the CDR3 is TGCAGTGCTAGAGGGCTATTCGCCTACGAGCAGTACTTC.

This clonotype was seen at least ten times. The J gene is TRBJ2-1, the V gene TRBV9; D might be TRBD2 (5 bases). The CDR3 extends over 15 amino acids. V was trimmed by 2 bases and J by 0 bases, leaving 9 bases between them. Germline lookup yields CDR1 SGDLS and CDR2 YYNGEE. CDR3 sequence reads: CASSVSGNSYNEQFF. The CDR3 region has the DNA TGTGCCAGCAGCGTCAGCGGAAACTCCTACAATGAGCAGTTCTTC.